This T cell receptor (beta chain) was retrieved from a study of Ad26.COV2.S vaccination and SARS-CoV-2 variants. Treatment noted: roughly 18 received Ad26.COV2.S at low or high dose, single or two shots; about 5 received placebo; per-sample allocation not given. Sample collection was performed on day 63 after the first vaccine or placebo injection. Using immunoSEQ multiplex PCR, the repertoire was profiled, and TCRdb retains in-frame clones only, with some absent. The sample includes 400,000 to 450,000 clones, around nine tenths of them seen just once. The TCR sequence derives from a person aged 18-60 years who received the Ad26.COV2.S COVID-19 vaccine or a placebo. Sequencing was performed on peripheral blood, taken in a trial of Ad26.COV2.S vaccine versus placebo.

CDR3 DNA: TGTGCCAGCAGTCCCCGTGTAGCGGGTAGAGATACGCAGTATTTT. Protein: CASSPRVAGRDTQYF. The V call is TRBV6-6, the J call TRBJ2-3; the match to TRBD2 covers 7 bases. Unmatched junction bases numbered 10, after V lost 5 bases and J lost 5 bases. There are 15 residues in the CDR3. The germline CDR1 and CDR2 sequences are MNHNY and SVGAGI (reference sequence).